This T cell receptor beta chain was sequenced during a study of T-cell memory formation after mild COVID-19. General study findings and limits: CD4/CD8 balance held among clones contracting day 15 to 85, and later expanders leaned CD4+.

Using its own MiXCR run on the 5' RACE reads, TCRdb lists one record per CDR3 protein. This sample carries approximately 450,000 distinct CDR3 sequences, about 20% of them seen once, and the ten largest clones take 9% to 15%. V lost 1 base, J lost 9 bases, and 8 bases stayed unmatched. The CDR3 runs 15 residues. This clonotype was recorded at least ten times. Its antigen is currently unknown. The TCR originated in an adult woman who had mild COVID-19 (a few samples of this study predate the infection). Cell type and time point are not known. V is TRBV12-3 or TRBV12-4 and J is TRBJ2-1; 8 bases are shared with TRBD2. Sequencing was carried out using PBMCs or a T cell subset sorted from them (not recorded which). The CDR3 region has the DNA TGTGCCAGCAGTTTAGGAGATCGGGAGGGCGGTGAGCAGTTCTTC. Translation: CASSLGDREGGEQFF.